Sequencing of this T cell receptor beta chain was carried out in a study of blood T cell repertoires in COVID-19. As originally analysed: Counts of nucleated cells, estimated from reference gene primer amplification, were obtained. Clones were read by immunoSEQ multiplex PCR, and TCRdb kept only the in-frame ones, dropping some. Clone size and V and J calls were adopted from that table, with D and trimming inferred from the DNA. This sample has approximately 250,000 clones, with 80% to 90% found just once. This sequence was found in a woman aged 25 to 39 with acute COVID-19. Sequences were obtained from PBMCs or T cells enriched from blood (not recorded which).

DNA for the CDR3: TGTGCCAGCAGTCCCCGTTGGGAGGAGACCCAGTACTTC. This sequence encodes CASSPRWEETQYF. V usage is TRBV27 and J usage is TRBJ2-5; maybe TRBD2 (5 bases). Germline loops: CDR1 MNHEY, CDR2 SMNVEV (reference sequence). This CDR3 region has 13 residues. Trimming shortened V by 5 bases and J by 5 bases, and 12 bases separated the two germline ends.